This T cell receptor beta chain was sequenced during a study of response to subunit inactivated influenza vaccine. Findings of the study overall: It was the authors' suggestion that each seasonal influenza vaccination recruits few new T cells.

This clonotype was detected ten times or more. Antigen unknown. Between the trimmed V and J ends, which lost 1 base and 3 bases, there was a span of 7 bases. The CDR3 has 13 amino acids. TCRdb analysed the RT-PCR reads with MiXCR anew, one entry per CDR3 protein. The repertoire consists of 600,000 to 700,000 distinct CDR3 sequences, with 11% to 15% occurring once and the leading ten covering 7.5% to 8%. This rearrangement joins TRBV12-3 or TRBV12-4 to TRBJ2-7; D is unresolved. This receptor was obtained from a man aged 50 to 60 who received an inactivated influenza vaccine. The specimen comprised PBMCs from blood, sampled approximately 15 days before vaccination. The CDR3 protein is CASSLDGDYEQYF. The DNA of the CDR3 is TGTGCCAGCAGTTTAGATGGGGACTACGAGCAGTACTTC.